Below, 15 T cell receptor beta chains from the same sample are listed, as sequenced in a study of patients and donors after allogeneic stem cell transplantation. TCRdb re-called the RT-PCR reads with MiXCR, one entry per CDR3 protein. The sample includes about 960,000 distinct CDR3 sequences, about a sixth of them seen just once. What was sequenced was blood, either unsorted or a sorted T cell fraction (not recorded which). These receptors were obtained from a human donor who was either an allogeneic HSCT recipient or a stem cell or donor lymphocyte infusion donor (not recorded which). It is not recorded whose cells these are; they may come from a transplant donor.

The chain carries TRBV5-4 and TRBJ1-2; no firm D call. CDR3 length: 16 amino acids. The germline V and J ends were trimmed by 0 bases and 2 bases, with 14 bases remaining between them. Germline V lookup: CDR1 SGHNT, CDR2 YYREEE (reference sequence). DNA for the CDR3: TGTGCCAGCAGCTTGGATCCTCGGGGAAGGAACTATGGCTACACCTTC. This encodes CASSLDPRGRNYGYTF.

V is TRBV7-9 and J is TRBJ1-4; D is unclear. The CDR3 contains 14 residues. Germline CDR1 reads SEHNR; CDR2 reads FQNEAQ (reference sequence). The V end was cut by 6 bases, the J end by 0 bases, with 8 bases between. Here the CDR3 reads CASRDGATNEKLFF. The DNA of the CDR3 is TGTGCCAGCAGAGATGGTGCAACTAATGAAAAACTGTTTTTT. The whole variable domain, filled in from reference TRBV7-9 and TRBJ1-4, reads DTGVSQNPRHKITKRGQNVTFRCDPISEHNRLYWYRQTLGQGPEFLTYFQNEAQLEKSRLLSDRFSAERPKGSFSTLEIQRTEQGDSAMYLCASRDGATNEKLFFGSGTQLSVL.

The chain is built from TRBV12-3 or TRBV12-4 and TRBJ2-6; no clear D. V was clipped by 2 bases and J by 4 bases, with 9 bases between them. This CDR3 spans 15 amino acids. In DNA form, the CDR3 reads TGTGCCAGCAGTTTAAGGAAGCCCGGGGCCAACGTCCTGACTTTC. Its protein is CASSLRKPGANVLTF.

This clonotype was seen a few times. V gene TRBV15 combines with J gene TRBJ2-2; the D is unclear. The V and J ends lost 0 bases and 6 bases respectively, with 17 bases between them. CDR1 is LNHNV, CDR2 YYDKDF, per germline (reference sequence). The CDR3 has 17 amino acids. CDR3 loop: CATSRDQTASRSGELFF. The DNA of the CDR3 is TGTGCCACCAGCAGAGATCAAACAGCCTCAAGGTCCGGGGAGCTGTTTTTT. Filled out from reference TRBV15 and TRBJ2-2, the complete variable domain reads DAMVIQNPRYQVTQFGKPVTLSCSQTLNHNVMYWYQQKSSQAPKLLFHYYDKDFNNEADTPDNFQSRRPNTSFCFLDIRSPGLGDTAMYLCATSRDQTASRSGELFFGEGSRLTVL.

The V and J genes are TRBV5-1 and TRBJ2-3; 8 bases match TRBD2. The germline V gene has CDR1 SGHRS and CDR2 YFSETQ. V gave up 4 bases and J gave up 1 base; unmatched junction bases: 8. The CDR3 totals 16 residues. The CDR3 nucleotides are TGCGCCAGCAGCCCCCTGCGTAGCGGGGGCACAGATACGCAGTATTTT. This encodes CASSPLRSGGTDTQYF.

The gene calls are TRBV4-1 and TRBJ2-2, with TRBD1 as a possible D gene (5 bases). The CDR3 loop spans 15 amino acids. Trimming cost V 0 bases and J 7 bases, with 12 bases left between them. Germline V lookup: CDR1 MGHRA, CDR2 YSYEKL. CDR3 DNA: TGCGCCAGCAGCCAAGATAGGGGTTTCAGCGGGGAGCTGTTTTTT. Translation gives CASSQDRGFSGELFF.

In its sample, this clonotype was seen many times. The V gene is TRBV27, the J gene TRBJ1-5, with D unclear. V was shortened by 3 bases and J by 5 bases, with 8 bases between the two germline ends. Germline CDR1 is MNHEY and CDR2 is SMNVEV (reference sequence). The CDR3 consists of 13 residues. DNA of the CDR3: TGTGCCAGCAGTTTCTCAGAGGATCAGCCCCAGCATTTT. This encodes CASSFSEDQPQHF.

This clonotype was seen only a few times. V usage is TRBV21-1 and J usage is TRBJ2-3. TRBV21-1 is flagged as a pseudogene. This CDR3 region has 17 residues. CDR3 sequence (DNA): TGTGCCAGCAGCAAAGTTTGGGACTGTACTAGCACAGATACGCAGTATTTT. It codes for CASSKVWDCTSTDTQYF.

The chain employs TRBV2 and TRBJ2-4; D is ambiguous. This CDR3 has 16 amino acids. The germline V gene has CDR1 SNHLY and CDR2 FYNNEI. The V gene lost 1 base and the J gene lost 0 bases, with 10 bases spanning the gap. CDR3 in DNA: TGTGCCAGCAGTGAAGGCAGCTTTATAGCCAAAAACATTCAGTACTTC. This sequence encodes CASSEGSFIAKNIQYF.

There are a few counts of this clonotype. The V gene is TRBV20-1, the J gene TRBJ2-5; 9 bases map to TRBD2. This CDR3 has 14 amino acids. Germline trimming cut 2 bases from V and 2 bases from J; bases unmatched to any gene: 3. The germline V gene has CDR1 DFQATT and CDR2 SNEGSKA (reference sequence). The CDR3 DNA reads TGCAGTGCTAGACAAACTAGCGGGCAAGAGACCCAGTACTTC. The encoded protein is CSARQTSGQETQYF.

This clonotype has only a few counts. CDR3 in DNA: TGCGCCAGCAGCCAAGTCGGGAGGGCCCAGGAGACCCAGTACTTC. This sequence encodes CASSQVGRAQETQYF. This sequence joins TRBV4-1 and TRBJ2-5; 8 nucleotides match TRBD2. CDR1 and CDR2 (germline): MGHRA, YSYEKL. The trim removed 1 base at V and 5 bases at J, leaving 6 bases unmatched. This CDR3 has 15 amino acids.

A few counts support this clonotype. The V call is TRBV7-3, the J call TRBJ2-1; 8 bases are shared with TRBD1. The CDR3 is 16 residues long. In germline, CDR1 is SGHTA, CDR2 FQGTGA. The V segment lost 5 bases and the J segment 9 bases; nucleotides outside the gene matches: 15. The CDR3 sequence is CASSTRTGGGGGEQFF. CDR3 nucleotides: TGTGCCAGCAGCACACGTACAGGGGGAGGTGGTGGTGAGCAGTTCTTC.

This chain joins TRBV9 and TRBJ2-7; TRBD1 might be the D (6 bases). The CDR3 spans 15 residues. Deletions cut 3 bases from V and 0 bases from J, with 13 bases between. Germline lookup yields CDR1 SGDLS and CDR2 YYNGEE. The CDR3 sequence is CASSARQASSYEQYF. The CDR3 DNA sequence: TGTGCCAGCAGCGCCAGACAGGCTAGCTCCTACGAGCAGTACTTC.

The chain carries TRBV12-3 or TRBV12-4 and TRBJ1-4, with 11 bases identical to TRBD1. The CDR3 totals 17 residues. V trimming: 5 bases; J trimming: 0 bases; junction bases outside the gene matches: 5. CDR3 in DNA: TGTGCCAGCAGTACAGGACAGGGGGCGGCAACTAATGAAAAACTGTTTTTT. This translates into CASSTGQGAATNEKLFF.

V gene TRBV20-1 combines with J gene TRBJ2-7; perhaps TRBD1 as D (7 bases). The CDR3 consists of 15 residues. CDR1 is DFQATT, CDR2 SNEGSKA, per germline (reference sequence). Trimming left V 6 bases short and J 2 bases short, with 20 bases between. The CDR3 nucleotides are TGCAGTGCCACCGGTAGCGGAAGGGGGCCCTACGAGCAGTACTTC. Residues: CSATGSGRGPYEQYF.